The rows below give T cell receptor beta chains drawn from one sample of a study of blood T cell repertoires in COVID-19. Libraries were prepared by immunoSEQ multiplex PCR; TCRdb keeps only in-frame clonotypes and omits some of them. The table records about 300,000 clones, 85% to 90% of them present only once. Sequenced: PBMCs or T cells enriched from blood (not recorded which). Every receptor here comes from a woman aged 18-29 years with acute COVID-19. The CDR3 runs from the conserved cysteine through the conserved F or W. A D gene is named only where the DNA matches it firmly. The size of a clone is reported for some rows only, either as once, few or many, or as a class for expanded clones.

>TRBV14|TRBJ2-1|.|once
TGTGCCAGCAGCCACCAGAGGGCTCTGGGGGAGCAGTTCTTC
CASSHQRALGEQFF
>TRBV6-6|TRBJ2-7|.|once
TGTGCCAGCACCACGGAGGGCAGTATGTACTTC
CASTTEGSMYF
>TRBV2|TRBJ1-4|.|.
TGTGCCAGCAGTGAAAGGCGAGGAGATAGCGAAAAACTGTTTTTT
CASSERRGDSEKLFF
>TRBV10-1|TRBJ1-2|TRBD1|.
TGCGCCAGCATCCGGGACAGGGATCACTATGGCTACACCTTC
CASIRDRDHYGYTF
>TRBV5-1|TRBJ2-3|.|.
TGCGCCAGCAGCTTGGAAACCGCGGATACGCAGTATTTT
CASSLETADTQYF
>TRBV6-5|TRBJ1-2|.|.
TGTGCCAGCAGTTGGAGGGAGGGAAACTATGGCTACACCTTC
CASSWREGNYGYTF
>TRBV7-9|TRBJ1-4|TRBD1|.
TGTGCCAGCAGCCCACAGGGGGCCGGTGAAAAACTGTTTTTT
CASSPQGAGEKLFF
>TRBV2|TRBJ2-5|TRBD2|once
TGTGCCAGCAGTCGACTAGCGGGAGAGGGAGAGACCCAGTACTTC
CASSRLAGEGETQYF
>TRBV28|TRBJ1-5|.|.
TGTGCCAGCAGCGAAGGGACTTCCAATCAGCCCCAGCATTTT
CASSEGTSNQPQHF
>TRBV15|TRBJ1-5|.|once
TGTGCCACCAGCCGTTGGACAGTAAATCAGCCCCAGCATTTT
CATSRWTVNQPQHF
>TRBV5-1|TRBJ1-6|TRBD1|.
TGCGCCAGCAGCTTGAGGAGGACAGGCGCTAATTCACCCCTCCACTTT
CASSLRRTGANSPLHF
>TRBV28|TRBJ1-1|.|.
TGTGCCAGCAGTATATACAGGGATGAAGCTTTCTTT
CASSIYRDEAFF
>TRBV19|TRBJ1-2|.|.
TGTGCCAGTAGTATAGAACGAGCTAACTATGGCTACACCTTC
CASSIERANYGYTF
>TRBV11-3|TRBJ2-5|TRBD1|.
TGTGCCAGCAGCCAGACAGGGGTCGGAGAGACCCAGTACTTC
CASSQTGVGETQYF
>TRBV9|TRBJ1-1|.|.
TGTGCCACCGGGAAAGACCTCACTGAAGCTTTCTTT
CATGKDLTEAFF
>TRBV10-2|TRBJ1-1|.|few
TGCGCCAGCAGCCTGGGACACCAGAACACTGAAGCTTTCTTT
CASSLGHQNTEAFF
>TRBV9|TRBJ2-5|.|.
TGTGCCAGCAGCGTAAGCACCCAAGAGACCCAGTACTTC
CASSVSTQETQYF
>TRBV27|TRBJ2-1|TRBD1|.
TGTGCCAGCGCTTGGACAGGGATGTATGAGCAGTTCTTC
CASAWTGMYEQFF
>TRBV7-2|TRBJ2-3|.|.
TGTGCCAGCAGCTTAGCGCCTGCGGGGAAAGGCACAGATACGCAGTATTTT
CASSLAPAGKGTDTQYF
>TRBV29-1|TRBJ2-1|.|.
TGCAGCGTTGATCTTTTAGGGGGAATGTTCAATGAGCAGTTCTTC
CSVDLLGGMFNEQFF
>TRBV30|TRBJ2-2|TRBD2|.
TGTGCCTGGAGCAGAAGGCTAGCGGGGACCGGGGAGCTGTTTTTT
CAWSRRLAGTGELFF
>TRBV27|TRBJ2-2|.|.
TGTGCCAGCAGTTTTACCGGGACCGGGGAGCTGTTTTTT
CASSFTGTGELFF
>TRBV3-1/TRBV3-2|TRBJ2-6|.|once
TGTGCCAGCACCACATGGGCGGGGGCCAACGTCCTGACTTTC
CASTTWAGANVLTF
>TRBV28|TRBJ1-1|.|once
TGTGCCATTTCAGGGAACATGAACACTGAAGCTTTCTTT
CAISGNMNTEAFF
>TRBV29-1|TRBJ1-1|TRBD1|.
TGCAGCGTTGGACAGGGGTGGGCTGAAGCTTTCTTT
CSVGQGWAEAFF
>TRBV5-4|TRBJ2-5|.|.
TGTGCCAGCAGCTGGGGAGGGGGGGGTGAGACCCAGTACTTC
CASSWGGGGETQYF
>TRBV7-3|TRBJ1-1|.|.
TGTGCCAGCAGCTCGACATTAATGAACACTGAAGCTTTCTTT
CASSSTLMNTEAFF
>TRBV27|TRBJ2-3|.|.
TGTGCCACCACTCCAATGCCTAGCAACACAGATACGCAGTATTTT
CATTPMPSNTDTQYF
>TRBV12-3/TRBV12-4|TRBJ2-1|.|.
TGTGCCAGCCTCGGACGCGGGGAGCAGTTCTTC
CASLGRGEQFF
>TRBV11-3|TRBJ2-1|TRBD2|.
TGTGCCAGCAGCCAGGGACTAGCCTTGATCTACAATGAGCAGTTCTTC
CASSQGLALIYNEQFF
>TRBV7-9|TRBJ1-1|TRBD1|.
TGTGCCAGCAGATTCGGGACAGTAAAAAAGATGAACACTGAAGCTTTCTTT
CASRFGTVKKMNTEAFF
>TRBV9|TRBJ2-7|.|.
TGTGCCAGCAGCGTAGGGTCTAGCGCCGGCTCCTACGAGCAGTACTTC
CASSVGSSAGSYEQYF
>TRBV19|TRBJ2-1|TRBD1|once
TGTGCCACCACGAGACAGGGGAATGAGCAGTTCTTC
CATTRQGNEQFF
>TRBV5-1|TRBJ2-1|TRBD2|.
TGCGCCAGCAGCTACCCGGGACTAGCGGGAATGAATGAGCAGTTCTTC
CASSYPGLAGMNEQFF
>TRBV24-1|TRBJ1-1|.|.
TGTGCCACCAGTGACGAGGGAGGCACTGAAGCTTTCTTT
CATSDEGGTEAFF
>TRBV30|TRBJ1-2|TRBD1|.
TGTGCCTGGAGGCGGGTTCCGGGCACAGGGGGCGATGGCTACACCTTC
CAWRRVPGTGGDGYTF
>TRBV19|TRBJ1-5|.|.
TGTGCCAGTAAAGACGGGAATCAGCCCCAGCATTTT
CASKDGNQPQHF
>TRBV5-1|TRBJ2-7|TRBD1|.
TGCGCCAGCAGCTCCGGACAGGTGGTTCGCGAGCAGTACTTC
CASSSGQVVREQYF
>TRBV28|TRBJ2-7|TRBD1|.
TGTGCCAGCAGTTGGACAGGCTCCTACGAGCAGTACTTC
CASSWTGSYEQYF
>TRBV28|TRBJ2-7|TRBD2|.
TGTGCCAGCAGTCCGTGGACTAGCGGGAACTACGAGCAGTACTTC
CASSPWTSGNYEQYF
>TRBV7-9|TRBJ2-5|.|few
TGTGCCAGCAGCTTGGACTGGGGGGGCCGAGAGACCCAGTACTTC
CASSLDWGGRETQYF